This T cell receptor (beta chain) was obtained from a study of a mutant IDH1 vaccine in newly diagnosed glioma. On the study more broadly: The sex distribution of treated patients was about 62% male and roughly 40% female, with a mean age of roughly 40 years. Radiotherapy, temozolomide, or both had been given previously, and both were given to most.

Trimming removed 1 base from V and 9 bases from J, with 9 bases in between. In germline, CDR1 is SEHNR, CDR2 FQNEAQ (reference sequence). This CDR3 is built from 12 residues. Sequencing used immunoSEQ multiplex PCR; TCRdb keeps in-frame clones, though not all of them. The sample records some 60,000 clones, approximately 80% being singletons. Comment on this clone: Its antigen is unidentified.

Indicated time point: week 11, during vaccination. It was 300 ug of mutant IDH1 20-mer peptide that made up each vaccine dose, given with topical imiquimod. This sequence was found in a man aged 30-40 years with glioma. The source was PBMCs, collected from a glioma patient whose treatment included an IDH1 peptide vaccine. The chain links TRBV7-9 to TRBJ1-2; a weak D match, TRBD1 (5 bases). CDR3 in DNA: TGTGCCAGCAGCTTAGAGGGACGGCGCTACACCTTC. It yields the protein CASSLEGRRYTF.